A selection of T cell receptor beta chains follows, all from one sample in a study of Ad26.COV2.S vaccination and SARS-CoV-2 variants. The protocol was immunoSEQ multiplex PCR, while the TCRdb copy is restricted to in-frame clones and leaves out a portion. This sample has hundreds of thousands of clones, with roughly nine tenths found just once. The sample in question was peripheral blood, obtained in a trial of Ad26.COV2.S vaccine versus placebo. The receptors were sampled from a person aged 18-60 years who received the Ad26.COV2.S COVID-19 vaccine or a placebo. Each CDR3 is given with its conserved first and last residue. The order of the fields is clone size, D gene, J gene, CDR3 length, V gene, CDR3 protein, CDR3 DNA. A D gene is named only where the DNA matches it firmly. Rows give clone size only sometimes, using once, few, many, or a class for an expanded clone.

size: once; D: .; J: TRBJ1-2; length: 12; V: TRBV19; CDR3: CASSWLNYGYTF; DNA: TGTGCCAGTAGTTGGCTTAACTATGGCTACACCTTC
size: .; D: TRBD2; J: TRBJ2-5; length: 16; V: TRBV5-1; CDR3: CASSIGTSGGQETQYF; DNA: TGCGCCAGCAGCATCGGGACTAGCGGGGGCCAAGAGACCCAGTACTTC
size: .; D: TRBD1; J: TRBJ1-1; length: 13; V: TRBV3-1/TRBV3-2; CDR3: CASSLIPDRGAFF; DNA: TGTGCCAGCAGCCTCATTCCGGACAGGGGTGCTTTCTTT
size: .; D: TRBD1; J: TRBJ1-2; length: 17; V: TRBV14; CDR3: CASSPLTTGQGAYGYTF; DNA: TGTGCCAGCAGCCCCCTTACCACGGGACAGGGGGCCTATGGCTACACCTTC
size: once; D: TRBD1; J: TRBJ1-6; length: 20; V: TRBV3-1/TRBV3-2; CDR3: CASSRRRGKTTGVDNSPLHF; DNA: TGTGCCAGCAGCCGGAGAAGAGGGAAGACGACAGGGGTTGATAATTCACCCCTCCACTTT
size: .; D: TRBD2; J: TRBJ2-2; length: 15; V: TRBV12-5; CDR3: CASGTLAGGTGELFF; DNA: TGTGCTAGTGGTACCCTAGCGGGTGGCACCGGGGAGCTGTTTTTT
size: .; D: TRBD1; J: TRBJ2-7; length: 12; V: TRBV5-1; CDR3: CASSLQGNEQYF; DNA: TGCGCCAGCAGCCTACAGGGGAACGAGCAGTACTTC
size: .; D: .; J: TRBJ1-4; length: 12; V: TRBV29-1; CDR3: CSVRWANEKLFF; DNA: TGCAGCGTTCGGTGGGCTAATGAAAAACTGTTTTTT
size: .; D: TRBD1; J: TRBJ2-5; length: 15; V: TRBV6-5; CDR3: CASTSLTGSQETQYF; DNA: TGTGCCAGCACCTCGCTGACAGGGTCCCAGGAGACCCAGTACTTC
size: .; D: .; J: TRBJ1-1; length: 14; V: TRBV5-1; CDR3: CASSADRPNTEAFF; DNA: TGCGCCAGCAGCGCCGACAGGCCTAACACTGAAGCTTTCTTT
size: .; D: TRBD1; J: TRBJ1-2; length: 15; V: TRBV7-8; CDR3: CASSRDRGREYGYTF; DNA: TGTGCCAGCAGCCGAGACAGGGGGCGAGAATATGGCTACACCTTC
size: once; D: .; J: TRBJ2-7; length: 14; V: TRBV4-3; CDR3: CASSQERGSYEQYF; DNA: TGCGCCAGCAGCCAAGAGAGGGGGTCCTACGAGCAGTACTTC
size: .; D: TRBD2; J: TRBJ2-3; length: 18; V: TRBV19; CDR3: CASSTSGMGAGSTDTQYF; DNA: TGTGCCAGTTCAACTAGCGGGATGGGGGCGGGTAGCACAGATACGCAGTATTTT
size: .; D: TRBD1; J: TRBJ1-5; length: 16; V: TRBV6-2/TRBV6-3; CDR3: CASSHKGQVRHQPQHF; DNA: TGTGCCAGCAGTCACAAGGGACAGGTCCGACATCAGCCCCAGCATTTT
size: .; D: .; J: TRBJ1-2; length: 17; V: TRBV5-4; CDR3: CASSLVNGRQEGYGYTF; DNA: TGTGCCAGCAGCTTGGTTAATGGAAGACAGGAGGGGTATGGCTACACCTTC
size: .; D: TRBD2; J: TRBJ2-1; length: 15; V: TRBV6-2/TRBV6-3; CDR3: CASSRLRGAYNEQFF; DNA: TGTGCCAGCAGTCGGCTGCGGGGGGCCTACAATGAGCAGTTCTTC
size: .; D: .; J: TRBJ2-2; length: 15; V: TRBV4-3; CDR3: CASSQDSYENGELFF; DNA: TGCGCCAGCAGCCAAGATAGTTACGAAAACGGGGAGCTGTTTTTT
size: .; D: .; J: TRBJ1-6; length: 15; V: TRBV11-1; CDR3: CASSPAWGRNSPLHF; DNA: TGTGCCAGCAGCCCGGCTTGGGGACGAAATTCACCCCTCCACTTT
size: .; D: .; J: TRBJ1-4; length: 14; V: TRBV11-2; CDR3: CASSSGGGNEKLFF; DNA: TGTGCCAGCAGCTCCGGTGGGGGTAATGAAAAACTGTTTTTT
size: .; D: .; J: TRBJ2-3; length: 15; V: TRBV19; CDR3: CASSISYFSTDTQYF; DNA: TGTGCCAGTAGTATCAGTTATTTTAGCACAGATACGCAGTATTTT
size: .; D: .; J: TRBJ2-5; length: 14; V: TRBV9; CDR3: CASSVASTQETQYF; DNA: TGTGCCAGCAGCGTAGCCAGCACCCAAGAGACCCAGTACTTC
size: .; D: .; J: TRBJ1-3; length: 15; V: TRBV2; CDR3: CASSYQGVGGNTIYF; DNA: TGTGCCAGCAGTTACCAGGGTGTTGGTGGAAACACCATATATTTT
size: .; D: .; J: TRBJ2-7; length: 14; V: TRBV18; CDR3: CASSPGATYYEQYF; DNA: TGTGCCAGCTCCCCCGGGGCCACCTACTACGAGCAGTACTTC
size: .; D: TRBD1; J: TRBJ2-2; length: 14; V: TRBV6-4; CDR3: CASSRDRVSGELFF; DNA: TGTGCCAGCAGCCGGGACAGGGTGTCCGGGGAGCTGTTTTTT
size: few; D: .; J: TRBJ1-4; length: 14; V: TRBV28; CDR3: CASSFGTANEKLFF; DNA: TGTGCCAGCAGTTTTGGGACGGCTAATGAAAAACTGTTTTTT
size: .; D: TRBD1; J: TRBJ1-5; length: 14; V: TRBV10-3; CDR3: CAIRGTGTDQPQHF; DNA: TGTGCCATCAGAGGGACAGGGACGGATCAGCCCCAGCATTTT
size: .; D: TRBD1; J: TRBJ1-3; length: 14; V: TRBV7-8; CDR3: CASNPTGAGNTIYF; DNA: TGTGCCAGCAACCCGACAGGGGCTGGAAACACCATATATTTT
size: .; D: .; J: TRBJ1-1; length: 17; V: TRBV3-1/TRBV3-2; CDR3: CASSQEYSLLGNTEAFF; DNA: TGTGCCAGCAGCCAAGAATACAGCCTTCTGGGGAACACTGAAGCTTTCTTT
size: .; D: .; J: TRBJ2-7; length: 15; V: TRBV28; CDR3: CASSSDRTGTYEQYF; DNA: TGTGCCAGCAGTTCCGACAGGACTGGAACCTACGAGCAGTACTTC
size: .; D: .; J: TRBJ2-1; length: 13; V: TRBV2; CDR3: CASSELGLNEQFF; DNA: TGTGCCAGCAGTGAATTAGGGCTCAATGAGCAGTTCTTC
size: .; D: .; J: TRBJ2-3; length: 13; V: TRBV13; CDR3: CASSLRGLDTQYF; DNA: TGTGCCAGCAGCTTACGGGGATTAGATACGCAGTATTTT
size: .; D: TRBD2; J: TRBJ2-1; length: 16; V: TRBV18; CDR3: CASSPRTGGLYNEQFF; DNA: TGTGCCAGCTCACCAAGGACGGGAGGCCTCTACAATGAGCAGTTCTTC
size: .; D: .; J: TRBJ1-1; length: 16; V: TRBV11-3; CDR3: CASSLDGGVGSTEAFF; DNA: TGTGCCAGCAGCTTAGATGGGGGAGTCGGGAGCACTGAAGCTTTCTTT
size: .; D: .; J: TRBJ1-1; length: 14; V: TRBV23-1; CDR3: CASLTRFLNTEAFF; DNA: TGCGCCAGCCTTACGCGGTTTCTGAACACTGAAGCTTTCTTT
size: .; D: .; J: TRBJ1-1; length: 12; V: TRBV30; CDR3: CAWSVLGGEAFF; DNA: TGTGCCTGGAGTGTCCTAGGGGGTGAAGCTTTCTTT
size: .; D: .; J: TRBJ1-5; length: 19; V: TRBV12-2; CDR3: CASRLAKDRADGKYQPQHF; DNA: TGTGCAAGTCGCTTAGCTAAGGACAGGGCCGACGGTAAATATCAGCCCCAGCATTTT
size: .; D: .; J: TRBJ1-2; length: 11; V: TRBV12-3/TRBV12-4; CDR3: CASRTLGGYTF; DNA: TGTGCCAGCAGAACTTTAGGTGGCTACACCTTC
size: .; D: TRBD1; J: TRBJ1-2; length: 14; V: TRBV5-1; CDR3: CASSLVTGGNGYTF; DNA: TGCGCCAGCAGCTTAGTGACAGGGGGAAATGGCTACACCTTC
size: .; D: .; J: TRBJ1-2; length: 14; V: TRBV28; CDR3: CASTGTQRRYGYTF; DNA: TGTGCCAGCACCGGGACGCAAAGAAGGTATGGCTACACCTTC
size: .; D: TRBD1; J: TRBJ1-2; length: 17; V: TRBV5-6; CDR3: CASSSTGGAVISYGYTF; DNA: TGTGCCAGCAGCAGCACAGGGGGCGCCGTTATAAGCTATGGCTACACCTTC
size: .; D: .; J: TRBJ1-1; length: 13; V: TRBV11-3; CDR3: CASRKTTDAGVFF; DNA: TGTGCCAGCAGAAAAACCACGGACGCCGGCGTTTTCTTT
size: .; D: TRBD1; J: TRBJ2-5; length: 15; V: TRBV7-9; CDR3: CASSYNRDRKETQYF; DNA: TGTGCCAGCAGCTATAACCGGGACAGAAAAGAGACCCAGTACTTC
size: .; D: TRBD2; J: TRBJ2-1; length: 16; V: TRBV12-5; CDR3: CASGPGLAGGPGEQFF; DNA: TGTGCTAGTGGACCGGGACTAGCGGGAGGGCCGGGCGAGCAGTTCTTC
size: .; D: .; J: TRBJ1-6; length: 15; V: TRBV6-4; CDR3: CASSDGGPYNSPLHF; DNA: TGTGCCAGCAGTGACGGGGGACCATATAATTCACCCCTCCACTTT
size: .; D: TRBD2; J: TRBJ2-5; length: 17; V: TRBV5-1; CDR3: CASSFGLAGGYQETQYF; DNA: TGCGCCAGCAGCTTCGGACTAGCGGGGGGGTACCAAGAGACCCAGTACTTC
size: .; D: .; J: TRBJ1-5; length: 13; V: TRBV5-6; CDR3: CASSPEMRQPQHF; DNA: TGTGCCAGCAGTCCGGAGATGCGGCAGCCCCAGCATTTT
size: .; D: .; J: TRBJ1-4; length: 16; V: TRBV6-6; CDR3: CASRPGGGGTEEKLFF; DNA: TGTGCCAGCAGACCCGGGGGTGGGGGCACCGAGGAAAAACTGTTTTTT
size: .; D: .; J: TRBJ1-3; length: 13; V: TRBV18; CDR3: CASSPGMGDTIYF; DNA: TGTGCCAGCTCACCAGGGATGGGGGACACCATATATTTT
size: .; D: .; J: TRBJ1-2; length: 14; V: TRBV7-2; CDR3: CASSLGTSGYGYTF; DNA: TGTGCCAGCAGCTTAGGGACGTCGGGCTATGGCTACACCTTC
size: .; D: .; J: TRBJ1-3; length: 15; V: TRBV7-6; CDR3: CASSLDFPPGNTIYF; DNA: TGTGCCAGCAGCTTAGATTTTCCCCCTGGAAACACCATATATTTT
size: .; D: TRBD1; J: TRBJ1-2; length: 16; V: TRBV5-5; CDR3: CASSSGGTGISYGYTF; DNA: TGTGCCAGCAGCTCAGGAGGGACAGGGATATCTTATGGCTACACCTTC
size: .; D: .; J: TRBJ1-1; length: 14; V: TRBV7-2; CDR3: CASRDRMSHTEAFF; DNA: TGTGCCAGCAGGGACCGCATGTCCCACACTGAAGCTTTCTTT
size: .; D: .; J: TRBJ1-2; length: 11; V: TRBV5-6; CDR3: CASSTGYGYTF; DNA: TGTGCCAGCAGCACCGGCTATGGCTACACCTTC
size: .; D: .; J: TRBJ2-1; length: 12; V: TRBV12-3/TRBV12-4; CDR3: CASRTDYNEQFF; DNA: TGTGCCAGCAGGACGGACTACAATGAGCAGTTCTTC
size: .; D: .; J: TRBJ2-1; length: 12; V: TRBV12-3/TRBV12-4; CDR3: CASSLNYNEQFF; DNA: TGTGCCAGCAGTCTCAACTACAATGAGCAGTTCTTC